These 15 T cell receptor beta chains were all obtained from the same sample, sequenced in a study of response to subunit inactivated influenza vaccine. TCRdb fed the RT-PCR reads into MiXCR, producing one record per CDR3 protein. This sample has roughly 630,000 distinct CDR3 sequences, with 11% to 15% found just once. The sample in question was PBMCs from blood, obtained about 14 days before vaccination. The receptors were sampled from a man aged 45-65 years who received an inactivated influenza vaccine.

The CDR3 here is CAITSDGTGTDTQYF. DNA for the CDR3: TGTGCCATCACCTCCGACGGGACGGGCACAGATACGCAGTATTTT. The chain recombines TRBV10-3 with TRBJ2-3; D tentatively reads TRBD1 or TRBD2 (5 bases each). V lost 7 bases and J lost 1, with 15 bases in between. This CDR3 spans 15 amino acids. From germline, CDR1 is ENHRY and CDR2 SYGVKD.

This clonotype showed up many times. The chain recombines TRBV7-2 with TRBJ2-5; D is unresolved. CDR1 is SGHTA, CDR2 FQGNSA, per germline. Trimming shortened V by 5 bases and J by 1 base, and 8 bases separated the two germline ends. The CDR3 is made up of 13 amino acids. This CDR3 is CASSPRTQETQYF. The CDR3, as DNA: TGTGCCAGCAGCCCAAGGACCCAAGAGACCCAGTACTTC.

In this sample, this clonotype turned up a few times. This chain uses TRBV20-1 with TRBJ2-1; D possibly corresponds to TRBD1 (7 bases). The CDR3 spans 13 residues. Germline CDR1 reads DFQATT; CDR2 reads SNEGSKA (reference sequence). Trimming shortened V by 6 bases and J by 4 bases, and 13 bases separated the two germline ends. The CDR3: CSALAGGYNEQFF. The CDR3 DNA reads as TGCAGTGCCTTAGCAGGGGGGTACAATGAGCAGTTCTTC.

CDR3 in amino acids: CAISDAGGIAKNIQYF. DNA for the CDR3: TGTGCCATCAGCGACGCGGGGGGGATAGCCAAAAACATTCAGTACTTC. The rearrangement joins TRBV10-3 to TRBJ2-4, with 9 bases fitting TRBD2. Trimming at V came to 6 bases and at J to 0 bases, leaving 6 bases not matched to a gene. The V gene's germline CDR1 is ENHRY and CDR2 SYGVKD. The CDR3 covers 16 residues.

In its sample, this clonotype was seen many times. The chain is built from TRBV11-2 and TRBJ1-5; D remains unclear. The CDR3 length is 13 residues. V lost 0 bases to trimming and J lost 9 bases, with 9 bases between them. The germline V gene has CDR1 SGHAT and CDR2 FQNNGV. The CDR3 nucleotides are TGTGCCAGCAGCTTAGATCGAGGCCGGCCCCAGCATTTT. It translates to CASSLDRGRPQHF. The whole variable domain, filled in from reference TRBV11-2 and TRBJ1-5, reads EAGVAQSPRYKIIEKRQSVAFWCNPISGHATLYWYQQILGQGPKLLIQFQNNGVVDDSQLPKDRFSAERLKGVDSTLKIQPAKLEDSAVYLCASSLDRGRPQHFGDGTRLSIL.

The genes are TRBV6-1 and TRBJ2-7; TRBD2 agrees at 14 bases. The J segment lost 6 bases and the V segment lost 0 bases, leaving 10 bases of the junction unmatched. Germline-derived CDR1 and CDR2 are MNHNS and SASEGT. CDR3 length: 18 amino acids. The CDR3 protein is CASSEARLAGGSMGEQYF. The CDR3 DNA reads as TGTGCCAGCAGTGAAGCTCGACTAGCGGGAGGGTCAATGGGCGAGCAGTACTTC.

This clonotype showed up many times. Relative to the germline gene, one junction end is altered; a read error may explain this. The chain recombines TRBV7-2 with TRBJ2-3; 11 bases align to TRBD2. Germline V lookup: CDR1 SGHTA, CDR2 FQGNSA. The CDR3 covers 14 residues. The CDR3 spells CASRLAGGTDTQYF. Here the CDR3 DNA reads TGTGCCAGCAGATTAGCGGGGGGGACAGATACGCAGTATTTT.

The chain has TRBV28 and TRBJ2-6; TRBD1 might be the D (5 bases). Trimming stripped 5 bases from V and 5 bases from J, with 22 bases between. Germline CDR1 is MDHEN and CDR2 is SYDVKM. The length of the CDR3 is 18 residues. For the CDR3, the DNA is TGTGCCAGCAGTAAACAGGCCGTCCCAGGTCGTAGGGCCAACGTCCTGACTTTC. Its protein product is CASSKQAVPGRRANVLTF.

This clonotype was seen a few times. The chain employs TRBV20-1 and TRBJ2-7; no clear D. Trimming cost V 5 bases and J 2 bases, with 13 bases left between them. The germline CDR1 and CDR2 sequences are DFQATT and SNEGSKA (reference sequence). The CDR3 is made up of 13 amino acids. The chain's CDR3 is CSARTPGPYEQYF. In DNA form, the CDR3 reads TGCAGTGCTCGGACCCCCGGGCCCTACGAGCAGTACTTC.

This clonotype occurred a few times. The chain carries TRBV9 and TRBJ2-7, with D perhaps given as TRBD1 or TRBD2 (5 bases each). The CDR3 extends over 15 amino acids. Germline V gene data show CDR1 as SGDLS and CDR2 as YYNGEE. The V end lost 3 bases, the J end lost 0 bases, and 13 bases lay between the germline ends. CDR3: CASSATGAASYEQYF. The DNA for the CDR3 is TGTGCCAGCAGCGCTACCGGGGCCGCCTCCTACGAGCAGTACTTC.

The chain carries TRBV6-5 and TRBJ2-3, with 9 bases that match TRBD2. CDR1 MNHEY and CDR2 SVGAGI come from the germline V gene. Trimming at V came to 4 bases and at J to 3 bases, leaving 5 bases not matched to a gene. The CDR3 loop spans 15 amino acids. The CDR3 DNA is TGTGCCAGCAGTTCCAGCGGGGGGACGACAGATACGCAGTATTTT. Amino acids: CASSSSGGTTDTQYF.

This clonotype appeared many times. The chain has TRBV2 and TRBJ2-1; D unclear. Trimming cost V 6 bases and J 8 bases, with 11 bases left between them. CDR1 SNHLY and CDR2 FYNNEI come from the germline V gene. This CDR3 spans 12 amino acids. In DNA form, the CDR3 reads TGTGCCAGCAGCCCCACTTCTGATGAGCAGTTCTTC. Residues: CASSPTSDEQFF.

This clonotype was counted ten times or more. V usage is TRBV14 and J usage is TRBJ2-1; D perhaps matches TRBD2 (6 bases). V lost 2 bases and J lost 1, with 12 bases in between. The CDR3 runs to 16 residues. The germline V gene encodes CDR1 SGHDN and CDR2 FVKESK. The CDR3 spells CASSQLDSGSYNEQFF. The CDR3 DNA is TGTGCCAGCAGCCAACTAGATAGCGGATCCTACAATGAGCAGTTCTTC. The complete variable domain, with remaining parts taken from reference TRBV14 and TRBJ2-1, reads EAGVTQFPSHSVIEKGQTVTLRCDPISGHDNLYWYRRVMGKEIKFLLHFVKESKQDESGMPNNRFLAERTGGTYSTLKVQPAELEDSGVYFCASSQLDSGSYNEQFFGPGTRLTVL.

This clonotype was seen many times. This rearrangement joins TRBV7-9 to TRBJ2-5, with a tentative D call TRBD2 (7 bases). CDR1 is SEHNR and CDR2 is FQNEAQ in the germline V gene (reference sequence). Trimming cost V 1 base and J 1 base, with 10 bases left between them. This CDR3 has 15 residues. In nucleotides, the CDR3 is TGTGCCAGCAGCTTAGGAGGGGGGGCCCAAGAGACCCAGTACTTC. This codes for CASSLGGGAQETQYF.

This clonotype was found a few times. V usage is TRBV12-3 or TRBV12-4 and J usage is TRBJ1-6; D not certain. This CDR3 contains 13 residues. Deletions cut 6 bases from V and 2 bases from J, with 5 bases between. DNA of the CDR3: TGTGCCAGCAGCGTCACCTATAATTCACCCCTCCACTTT. Translating it yields CASSVTYNSPLHF.